A selection of T cell receptor beta chains follows, all from one sample in a study of graft-versus-host responses after intestinal transplantation. The antigens for these receptors are not known. Using immunoSEQ multiplex PCR, the repertoire was profiled, and TCRdb retains in-frame clones only, with some absent. The sample lists around 87,000 clones; around 93% were seen once. The sample here was unstimulated CD8+ T cells sorted from spleen or lymph node cells, taken before transplant. The source is a human donor who was the organ donor for an intestinal transplant. Both conserved end residues are part of each CDR3. A D gene is named only where the DNA matches it firmly. Size values are once, few and many counts, or a class for expanded clones, and some rows have none.

>TRBV28|TRBJ2-7|TRBD1|-
TGTGCCAGCAGTGTGAGCCCCCAGGGGGCCGTCTCGTACGAGCAGTACTTC
CASSVSPQGAVSYEQYF
>TRBV7-9|TRBJ2-1|-|-
TGTGCCAGCAGCTTAGACAGGGTCGGTGAGCAGTTCTTC
CASSLDRVGEQFF
>TRBV28|TRBJ2-7|-|-
TGTGCCAGCCAAAGGACACCCGTCTACGAGCAGTACTTC
CASQRTPVYEQYF
>TRBV6-6|TRBJ2-1|TRBD2|-
TGTGCCAGCAGTTACGTGGCGGGGGGGAATGAGCAGTTCTTC
CASSYVAGGNEQFF
>TRBV5-1|TRBJ1-2|TRBD1|-
TGCGCCAGCAGCTTGGGGTCGGACAGGACCTATGGCTACACCTTC
CASSLGSDRTYGYTF
>TRBV5-4|TRBJ1-2|-|-
TGTGCCAGCAGCAGGTGGGGGAGGGACATCACCTTC
CASSRWGRDITF
>TRBV2|TRBJ2-7|-|-
TGTGCCAGCACCGACATAGTATCCTACGAGCAGTACTTC
CASTDIVSYEQYF
>TRBV7-6|TRBJ2-3|TRBD1|-
TGTGCCAGCAGCTATCGACAGGGGGCGTTGGATACGCAGTATTTT
CASSYRQGALDTQYF
>TRBV7-9|TRBJ2-5|TRBD1|-
TGTGCCAGCAGCTCGGCAGGGGGTTGGGAGACCCAGTACTTC
CASSSAGGWETQYF
>TRBV7-2|TRBJ2-7|-|-
TGTGCCAGCAGCCATTTATCGGGGGGACAGGAAGCCTACGAGCAGTACTTC
CASSHLSGGQEAYEQYF
>TRBV2|TRBJ2-1|TRBD2|-
TGTGCCAGCCGATTTCTCTTGGCGGGGGACTACAATGGGCAGTTCTTC
CASRFLLAGDYNGQFF
>TRBV7-9|TRBJ2-1|-|-
TGTGCCAGCAGCTTATATTCAGGCCACAATGAGCAGTTCTTC
CASSLYSGHNEQFF
>TRBV4-1|TRBJ1-5|-|-
TGCGCCAGCAGCCAAGAGCCACCAGGGGAATATAGCAATCAGCCCCAGCATTTT
CASSQEPPGEYSNQPQHF
>TRBV28|TRBJ1-4|-|once
TGTGCCAGCAGTTTTGTTCAGGGAATGGGTGAAAAACTGTTTTTT
CASSFVQGMGEKLFF
>TRBV19|TRBJ2-1|TRBD2|-
TGTGCCAGTAGTATTAGCGGGGGGGGCTACAATGAGCAGTTCTTC
CASSISGGGYNEQFF
>TRBV4-1|TRBJ2-7|-|-
TGCGCCAGCAGCCAAGTAGATCCAGGCTCCGGCGAGCAGTACTTC
CASSQVDPGSGEQYF
>TRBV12-5|TRBJ2-3|-|-
TGTGCTAGTGGTTTGTGGGGGGGCCTTGACACAGATACGCAGTATTTT
CASGLWGGLDTDTQYF
>TRBV27|TRBJ2-6|-|-
TGTGCCAGCAGCAGCTCTGGGGCCAACGTCCTGACTTTC
CASSSSGANVLTF
>TRBV13|TRBJ1-2|TRBD1|-
TGTGCCAGCAGCCTGGACAGGGTTGGCTACACCTTC
CASSLDRVGYTF
>TRBV29-1|TRBJ2-5|TRBD2|-
TGCAGCGTTGTCTTCTTTGAGGGACTACAAGAGACCCAGTACTTC
CSVVFFEGLQETQYF
>TRBV5-6|TRBJ1-2|TRBD1|-
TGTGCCAGCAGCTGGAAATTCGGGACAGGGCGCTATGGCTACACCTTC
CASSWKFGTGRYGYTF
>TRBV4-1|TRBJ1-2|-|-
TGCGCCAGCAGCTCAAGAGCTACAGTCTATGGCTACACCTTC
CASSSRATVYGYTF
>TRBV2|TRBJ2-3|-|once
TGTGCCAGCAGCCACAGGAAAGATACGCAGTATTTT
CASSHRKDTQYF
>TRBV7-9|TRBJ2-3|-|-
TGTGCCAGCAGCGAACAGGGCACAGATACGCAGTATTTT
CASSEQGTDTQYF
>TRBV9|TRBJ1-6|-|-
TGTGCCAGCAGCGGAACAGGGTCCTATAATTCACCCCTCCACTTT
CASSGTGSYNSPLHF
>TRBV5-4|TRBJ2-1|TRBD2|-
TGTGCCAGCAGCCCGATACCTAGCGGGGGGCCTCGAGCGAGGAATGAGCAGTTCTTC
CASSPIPSGGPRARNEQFF
>TRBV9|TRBJ1-2|TRBD1|once
TGTGCCAGCACCGAAATACCGGGACAGGTCTTTACTAACTATGGCTACACCTTC
CASTEIPGQVFTNYGYTF
>TRBV7-2|TRBJ2-3|TRBD2|-
TGTGCCAGCAGGACTAGCGGGGCAGATACGCAGTATTTT
CASRTSGADTQYF
>TRBV29-1|TRBJ2-1|TRBD1|-
TGCAGCGTCGTACAGGGGGCGGTCGATGGGCAGTTCTTC
CSVVQGAVDGQFF
>TRBV9|TRBJ2-1|TRBD2|-
TGTGCCAGCAGCGTAGGTGCGAGCGGGGGGGCCAATGAGCAGTTCTTC
CASSVGASGGANEQFF
>TRBV4-1|TRBJ2-5|-|-
TGCGCCAGCAGCCACCGGGACTCACAAGAGACCCAGTACTTC
CASSHRDSQETQYF
>TRBV29-1|TRBJ2-2|-|-
TGCAGCGTTGACGTCGCAGGGGACACCGGGGAGCTGTTTTTT
CSVDVAGDTGELFF